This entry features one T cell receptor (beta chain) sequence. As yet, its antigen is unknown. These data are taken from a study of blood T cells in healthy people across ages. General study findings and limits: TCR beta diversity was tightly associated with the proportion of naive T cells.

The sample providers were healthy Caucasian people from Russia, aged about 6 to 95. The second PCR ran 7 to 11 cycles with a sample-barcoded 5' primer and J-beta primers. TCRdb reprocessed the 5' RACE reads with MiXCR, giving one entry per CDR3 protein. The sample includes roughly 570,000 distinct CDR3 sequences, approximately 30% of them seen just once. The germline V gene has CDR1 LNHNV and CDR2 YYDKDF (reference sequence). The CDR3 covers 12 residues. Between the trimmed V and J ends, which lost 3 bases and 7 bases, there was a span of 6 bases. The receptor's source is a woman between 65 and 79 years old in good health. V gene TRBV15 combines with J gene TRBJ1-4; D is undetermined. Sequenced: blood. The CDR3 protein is CATSRRAEKLFF. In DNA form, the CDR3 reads TGTGCCACCAGCAGGAGAGCTGAAAAACTGTTTTTT. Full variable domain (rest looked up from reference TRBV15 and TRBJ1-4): DAMVIQNPRYQVTQFGKPVTLSCSQTLNHNVMYWYQQKSSQAPKLLFHYYDKDFNNEADTPDNFQSRRPNTSFCFLDIRSPGLGDTAMYLCATSRRAEKLFFGSGTQLSVL.